This TCR beta chain was retrieved from a study of glioma-infiltrating T cells. The CDR3 contains 14 residues. Per the germline V gene, CDR1 is MNHEY and CDR2 is SVGAGI. V dropped 2 bases and J dropped 2 bases, with 9 bases sitting between them. Amplification of TCR alpha and beta CDR3 regions from RNA used iRepertoire nested multiplex PCR. A single record per CDR3 protein comes from TCRdb applying MiXCR to the multiplex PCR reads. The top ten hold 20% to 25% of the sample, which has roughly 190,000 distinct CDR3 sequences, 32% seen once. This clonotype was recorded many times. This TCR derives from a human donor with low-grade glioma or glioblastoma, undergoing nonglioma brain surgery, or in good health (not recorded which). The chain combines TRBV6-5 with TRBJ1-2; D uncertain. Sequencing input: glioma tissue, nonneoplastic brain tissue, or PBMCs (not recorded which). DNA for the CDR3: TGTGCCAGCAGTTACCGAACTAACAACTATGGCTACACCTTC. It codes for CASSYRTNNYGYTF.